The TCR beta chain under discussion was sequenced for a study of brain T cells in children with intractable seizures. Study-wide results and caveats: Pre- and post-surgery blood differed in depth, so pre-surgery absences may be undersampling. HCMV serostatus was not known, and viral specificity came from CDR3 similarity only.

As concerns this clone: Its specificity is not known.

Surgery cases with the highest brain T cell transcript signatures were chosen for sequencing. Germline CDR1 is SGHTA and CDR2 is FQGNSA. The CDR3 is 16 residues long. The V and J ends lost 5 bases and 2 bases respectively, with 16 bases between them. This table comes from immunoSEQ multiplex PCR, and its TCRdb copy is limited to in-frame clones, with some not included. The sample shows about 40,000 clones, 90% of them seen only once. The receptor was isolated from a girl between 2 and 10 years old with tuberous sclerosis and intractable seizures. The chain employs TRBV7-2 and TRBJ1-5; D is possibly TRBD1 (6 bases). The sample consisted of peripheral blood, taken at surgery. The CDR3 bases are TGTGCCAGCAGCCCCGCGGGGGGCGCGGGCAATCAGCCCCAGCATTTT. Translating gives CASSPAGGAGNQPQHF.